These 15 T cell receptor beta chains were sequenced from one sample in a study of cytomegalovirus exposure and HLA in healthy donors. This PCR relied on a set of 60 Vbeta primers and 13 Jbeta primers. Profiled with immunoSEQ multiplex PCR; TCRdb holds only in-frame clones, not every one. This table has approximately 110,000 clones, 65% to 75% appearing once. The sample consisted of PBMCs. Receptors were obtained from a man aged 25-45 years in good health and CMV-seropositive.

This chain connects TRBV28 to TRBJ1-2, with unresolved D. From germline, CDR1 is MDHEN and CDR2 SYDVKM. This CDR3 region has 14 residues. V was shortened by 5 bases and J by 4 bases, with 14 bases between the two germline ends. This CDR3 is CASSPGRDGYGYTF. CDR3 sequence (DNA): TGTGCCAGCAGTCCCGGACGGGATGGCTATGGCTACACCTTC.

The chain combines TRBV29-1 with TRBJ1-4, with 9 nucleotides matching TRBD1. Unmatched junction bases numbered 8, after V lost 7 bases and J lost 8 bases. CDR3 size: 13 residues. Germline CDR1 and CDR2: SQVTM and ANQGSEA. The CDR3 is CSAMRQGDEKLFF. CDR3 in DNA: TGCAGCGCCATGAGACAGGGGGACGAAAAACTGTTTTTT.

J is TRBJ1-1 and V is TRBV6-5, with D hard to call. The germline V and J ends were trimmed by 2 bases and 7 bases, with 11 bases remaining between them. Germline values: CDR1 MNHEY, CDR2 SVGAGI. CDR3 length: 13 amino acids. The CDR3 DNA follows: TGTGCCAGCAGTTACGAGTCAGGTGGTGAAGCTTTCTTT. The encoded protein is CASSYESGGEAFF.

V and J are TRBV5-1 and TRBJ2-5; 11 bases are a match to TRBD2. V shed 2 bases, J shed 5 bases, and the junction held 8 bases outside the gene matches. Germline V gene data show CDR1 as SGHRS and CDR2 as YFSETQ. CDR3 length equals 16 residues. CDR3 sequence reads: CASSFSPSGGPETQYF. For the CDR3, the DNA is TGCGCCAGCAGCTTTAGTCCTAGCGGGGGGCCGGAGACCCAGTACTTC.

The genes are TRBV13 and TRBJ1-3; 12 positions agree with TRBD1. The CDR3 spans 15 residues. The germline CDR1 and CDR2 sequences are PRHDT and FYEKMQ (reference sequence). Trimming cost V 6 bases and J 2 bases; bases outside gene matches: 2. The CDR3 here is CASRGQGATGNTIYF. DNA of the CDR3: TGTGCCAGCAGGGGACAGGGGGCAACTGGAAACACCATATATTTT.

Concerning this clone itself: One end of the junction varies from germline; a read error may be responsible. V and J are TRBV2 and TRBJ1-2; tentatively, D is TRBD1 (6 bases). CDR1 is SNHLY and CDR2 is FYNNEI in the germline V gene. This CDR3 comprises 18 residues. CDR3 sequence reads: CASSERGRQGSLGYGYPF. The CDR3 region has the DNA TGTGCCAGCAGTGAAAGGGGAAGGCAGGGGTCTCTTGGGTATGGCTACCCCTTC.

CDR3 in DNA: TGTGCCAGCTCACCGGAGACAGGGGGCTTTGGCTACACCTTC. Its translation: CASSPETGGFGYTF. V is TRBV18 and J is TRBJ1-2, with 10 bases that match TRBD1. Germline assignment: CDR1 KGHSH and CDR2 LQKENI. This CDR3 has 14 amino acids. Germline trimming cut 3 bases from V and 7 bases from J; bases unmatched to any gene: 5.

V usage is TRBV6-6 and J usage is TRBJ1-2; D unclear. CDR1 MNHNY and CDR2 SVGAGI come from the germline V gene (reference sequence). CDR3 length: 12 amino acids. V gave up 6 bases and J gave up 6 bases, with 11 bases separating them. For the CDR3, the DNA is TGTGCCAGCAGGAGGGAGGGAAATGGCTACACCTTC. It is translated as CASRREGNGYTF.

This sequence joins TRBV7-9 and TRBJ1-2, with 8 bases aligning to TRBD1. Germline V gives CDR1 SEHNR, CDR2 FQNEAQ (reference sequence). The CDR3 runs 14 residues. Germline trimming cut 3 bases from V and 7 bases from J; bases unmatched to any gene: 7. CDR3 sequence: CASSLNDRGSGYTF. DNA for the CDR3: TGTGCCAGCAGCTTGAATGACAGGGGAAGTGGCTACACCTTC.

J is TRBJ1-1 and V is TRBV7-9; D gene uncertain. Germline V gives CDR1 SEHNR, CDR2 FQNEAQ (reference sequence). V was trimmed by 1 base and J by 1 base, leaving 4 bases between them. The CDR3 extends over 13 amino acids. CDR3 amino acids: CASSLERNTEAFF. CDR3 nucleotides: TGTGCCAGCAGCTTAGAGAGGAACACTGAAGCTTTCTTT.

The chain links TRBV18 to TRBJ1-4; 10 bases are shared with TRBD1. CDR1 and CDR2 from the germline V gene are KGHSH and LQKENI. V lost 3 bases to trimming and J lost 7 bases; unmatched junction nucleotides: 5. This CDR3 is 15 amino acids long. CDR3 sequence: CASSPGQGTGEKLFF. For the CDR3, the DNA is TGTGCCAGCTCACCGGGACAGGGGACGGGTGAAAAACTGTTTTTT.

This rearrangement joins TRBV7-2 to TRBJ2-1; 15 nucleotides align to TRBD2. Per the germline V gene, CDR1 is SGHTA and CDR2 is FQGNSA. J was trimmed by 7 bases and V by 1 base; bases with no gene match: 2. The CDR3 consists of 16 residues. CDR3 residues: CASSLEGTSGGNEQFF. The CDR3 nucleotides read TGTGCCAGCAGCTTAGAAGGGACTAGCGGGGGGAATGAGCAGTTCTTC.

The chain recombines TRBV29-1 with TRBJ2-5, with 12 bases lining up with TRBD2. This CDR3 is 14 amino acids long. Germline V CDR1 and CDR2: SQVTM, ANQGSEA. J lost 5 bases, V lost 6 bases, and 7 bases had no gene match. The CDR3 is CSVTTSGGSETQYF. CDR3 DNA sequence: TGCAGCGTCACAACTAGCGGGGGGTCCGAGACCCAGTACTTC.

The J gene is TRBJ1-1, the V gene TRBV10-2; TRBD1 is a possible D gene (6 bases). The ends were cut back, 6 bases at V and 4 bases at J, with 12 bases in the middle. Germline-derived CDR1 and CDR2 are WSHSY and SAAADI. This CDR3 is built from 13 residues. The CDR3, as DNA: TGCGCCAGCAGGCCGACAGGTTCCACTGAAGCTTTCTTT. Encoded protein: CASRPTGSTEAFF.

The chain is built from TRBV25-1 and TRBJ1-2, with a possible D match to TRBD1 (6 bases). The CDR3 is made up of 15 amino acids. Germline CDR1 reads MGHDK; CDR2 reads SYGVNS. V dropped 4 bases and J dropped 5 bases, with 17 bases sitting between them. The CDR3 coding sequence is TGTGCCAGCAGTGCTGGACAGCCTGCCGCATATGGCTACACCTTC. This sequence encodes CASSAGQPAAYGYTF.